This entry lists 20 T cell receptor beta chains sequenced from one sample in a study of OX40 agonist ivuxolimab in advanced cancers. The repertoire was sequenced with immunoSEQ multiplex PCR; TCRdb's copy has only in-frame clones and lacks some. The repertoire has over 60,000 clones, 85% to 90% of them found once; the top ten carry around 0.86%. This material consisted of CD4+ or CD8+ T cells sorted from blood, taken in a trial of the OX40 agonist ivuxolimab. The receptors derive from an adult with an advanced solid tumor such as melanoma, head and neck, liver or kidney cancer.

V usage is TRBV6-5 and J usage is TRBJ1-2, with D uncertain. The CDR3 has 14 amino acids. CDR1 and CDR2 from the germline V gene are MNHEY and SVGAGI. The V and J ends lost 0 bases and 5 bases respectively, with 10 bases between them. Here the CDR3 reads CASSYSTTDYGYTF. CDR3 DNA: TGTGCCAGCAGTTACTCGACCACGGATTATGGCTACACCTTC.

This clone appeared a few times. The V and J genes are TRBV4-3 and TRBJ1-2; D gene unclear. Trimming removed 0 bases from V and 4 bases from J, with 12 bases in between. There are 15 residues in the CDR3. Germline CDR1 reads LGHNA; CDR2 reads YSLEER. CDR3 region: CASSQDSDLGYGYTF. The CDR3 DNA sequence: TGCGCCAGCAGCCAAGATTCAGATCTAGGCTATGGCTACACCTTC.

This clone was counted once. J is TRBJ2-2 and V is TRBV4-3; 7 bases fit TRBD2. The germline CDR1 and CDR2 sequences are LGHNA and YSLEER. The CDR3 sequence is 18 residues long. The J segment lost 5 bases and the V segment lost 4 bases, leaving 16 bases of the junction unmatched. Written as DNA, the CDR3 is TGCGCCAGCAGCCCTAGTTGGGGAGCGGCGGGAGTGACCGGGGAGCTGTTTTTT. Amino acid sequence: CASSPSWGAAGVTGELFF.

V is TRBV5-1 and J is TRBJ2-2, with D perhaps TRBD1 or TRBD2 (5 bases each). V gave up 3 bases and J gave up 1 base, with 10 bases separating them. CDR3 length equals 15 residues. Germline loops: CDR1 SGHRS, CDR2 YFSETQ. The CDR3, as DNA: TGCGCCAGCAGCTGGGACGGACAGAACACCGGGGAGCTGTTTTTT. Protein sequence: CASSWDGQNTGELFF.

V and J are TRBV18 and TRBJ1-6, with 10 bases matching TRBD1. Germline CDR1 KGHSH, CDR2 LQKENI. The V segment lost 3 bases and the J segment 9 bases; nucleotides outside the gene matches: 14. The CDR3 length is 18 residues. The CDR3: CASSPRAVGQGTTSPLHF. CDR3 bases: TGTGCCAGCTCACCCCGGGCGGTGGGACAGGGGACTACTTCACCCCTCCACTTT.

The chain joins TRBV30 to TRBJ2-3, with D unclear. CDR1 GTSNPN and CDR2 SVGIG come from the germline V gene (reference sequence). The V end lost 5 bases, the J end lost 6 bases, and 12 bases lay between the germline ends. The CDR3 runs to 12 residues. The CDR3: CAWAQNGDTQYF. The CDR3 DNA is TGTGCCTGGGCGCAGAATGGGGATACGCAGTATTTT.

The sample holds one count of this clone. CDR3 sequence: CASSLEQGAIYNEQFF. For the CDR3, the DNA is TGTGCCAGCAGCCTGGAACAGGGGGCCATCTACAATGAGCAGTTCTTC. The chain is built from TRBV5-6 and TRBJ2-1; 9 nucleotides match TRBD1. Per germline, CDR1 SGHDT and CDR2 YYEEEE. This CDR3 region has 16 residues. Trimming removed 4 bases from V and 3 bases from J; junction bases left unmatched: 8.

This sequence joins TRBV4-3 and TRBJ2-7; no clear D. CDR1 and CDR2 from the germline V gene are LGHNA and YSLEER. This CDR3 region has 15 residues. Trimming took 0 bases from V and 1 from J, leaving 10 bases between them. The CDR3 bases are TGCGCCAGCAGCCAAGAATCCGGCAGTTCCTACGAGCAGTACTTC. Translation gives CASSQESGSSYEQYF.

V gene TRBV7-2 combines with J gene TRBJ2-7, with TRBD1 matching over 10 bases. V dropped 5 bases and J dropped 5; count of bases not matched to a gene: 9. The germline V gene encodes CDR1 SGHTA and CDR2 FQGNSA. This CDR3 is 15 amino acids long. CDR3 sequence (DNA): TGTGCCAGCAGCCCAAGAAGGACAGGGGGTGACGAGCAGTACTTC. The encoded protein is CASSPRRTGGDEQYF.

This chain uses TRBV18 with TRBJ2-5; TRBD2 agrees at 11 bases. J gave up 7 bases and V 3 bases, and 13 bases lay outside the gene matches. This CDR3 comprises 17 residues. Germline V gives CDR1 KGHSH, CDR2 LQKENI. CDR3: CASSPRLAGTIGSTQYF. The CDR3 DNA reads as TGTGCCAGCTCACCGAGACTAGCGGGGACGATCGGGTCGACCCAGTACTTC.

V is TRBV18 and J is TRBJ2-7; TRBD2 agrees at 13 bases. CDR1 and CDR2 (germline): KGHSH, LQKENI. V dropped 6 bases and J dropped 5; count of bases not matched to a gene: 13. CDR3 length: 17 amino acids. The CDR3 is CASSQNPLAGGPNEQYF. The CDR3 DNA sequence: TGTGCCAGCTCCCAAAATCCACTAGCGGGAGGGCCGAACGAGCAGTACTTC. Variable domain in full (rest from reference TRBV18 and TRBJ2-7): NAGVMQNPRHLVRRRGQEARLRCSPMKGHSHVYWYRQLPEEGLKFMVYLQKENIIDESGMPKERFSAEFPKEGPSILRIQQVVRGDSAAYFCASSQNPLAGGPNEQYFGPGTRLTVT.

The CDR3 coding sequence is TGTGCCAGCTCACCCTTACCGGGACAGGGTAGTCAGCCCCAGCATTTT. Protein product: CASSPLPGQGSQPQHF. V usage is TRBV18 and J usage is TRBJ1-5; TRBD1 matches at 9 bases. Losses at the gene ends were 3 bases for V and 6 bases for J; bases not matched to a gene: 9. This CDR3 is built from 16 residues. Germline CDR1 and CDR2: KGHSH and LQKENI.

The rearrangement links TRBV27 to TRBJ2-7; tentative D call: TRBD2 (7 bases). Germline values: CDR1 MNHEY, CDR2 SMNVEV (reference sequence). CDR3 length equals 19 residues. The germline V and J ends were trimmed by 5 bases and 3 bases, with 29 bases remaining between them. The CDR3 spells CASSPFRGASSSDYYEQYF. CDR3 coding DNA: TGTGCCAGCAGTCCTTTCCGGGGGGCCTCTAGCTCCGACTACTACGAGCAGTACTTC.

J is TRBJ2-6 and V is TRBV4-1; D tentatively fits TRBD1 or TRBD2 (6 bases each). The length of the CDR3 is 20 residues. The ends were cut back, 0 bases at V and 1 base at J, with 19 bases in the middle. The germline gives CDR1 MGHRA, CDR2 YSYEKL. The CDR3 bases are TGCGCCAGCAGCCAAGATCTCCCGGGGGCAGGGAGTTCTGGGGCCAACGTCCTGACTTTC. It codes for CASSQDLPGAGSSGANVLTF.

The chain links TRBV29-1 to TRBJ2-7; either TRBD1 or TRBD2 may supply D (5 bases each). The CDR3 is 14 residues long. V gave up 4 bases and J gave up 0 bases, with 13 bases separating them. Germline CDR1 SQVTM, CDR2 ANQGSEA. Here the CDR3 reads CSVAETGTSYEQYF. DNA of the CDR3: TGCAGCGTTGCGGAAACCGGGACCTCCTACGAGCAGTACTTC.

CDR3 coding DNA: TGCGCCAGCAGCTCGGGGGGAGACGGTAGCAATCAGCCCCAGCATTTT. Amino acid sequence: CASSSGGDGSNQPQHF. The chain employs TRBV5-1 and TRBJ1-5; weak D call: TRBD1 (5 bases). This CDR3 is built from 16 residues. Trimming shortened V by 3 bases and J by 0 bases, and 13 bases separated the two germline ends. From germline, CDR1 is SGHRS and CDR2 YFSETQ.

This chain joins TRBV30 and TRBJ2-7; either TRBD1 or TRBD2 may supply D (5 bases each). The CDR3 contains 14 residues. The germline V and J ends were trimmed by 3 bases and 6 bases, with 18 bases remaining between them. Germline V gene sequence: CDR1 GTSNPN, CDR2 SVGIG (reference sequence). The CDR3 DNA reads TGTGCCTGGAGGGGGCCCGGGGCGGCCTCCGAGCAGTACTTC. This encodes CAWRGPGAASEQYF.

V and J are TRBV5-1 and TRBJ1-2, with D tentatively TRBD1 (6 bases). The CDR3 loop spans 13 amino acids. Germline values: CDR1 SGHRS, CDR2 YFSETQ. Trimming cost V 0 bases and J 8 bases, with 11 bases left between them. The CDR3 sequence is CASSLVGAGGYTF. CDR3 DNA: TGCGCCAGCAGCTTGGTGGGGGCCGGCGGCTACACCTTC.

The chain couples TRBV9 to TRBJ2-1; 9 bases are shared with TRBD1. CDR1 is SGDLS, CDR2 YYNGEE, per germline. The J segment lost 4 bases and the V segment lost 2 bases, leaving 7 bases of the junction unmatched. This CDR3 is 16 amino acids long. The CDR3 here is CASSVRDRVVYNEQFF. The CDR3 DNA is TGTGCCAGCAGCGTTAGGGACAGGGTAGTATACAATGAGCAGTTCTTC.

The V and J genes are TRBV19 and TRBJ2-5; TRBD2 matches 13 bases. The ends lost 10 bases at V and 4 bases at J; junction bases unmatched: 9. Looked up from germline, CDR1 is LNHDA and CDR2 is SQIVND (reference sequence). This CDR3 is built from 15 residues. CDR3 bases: TGTGCCACCCAATCCTGGACTAGCGGGAGAGAGACCCAGTACTTC. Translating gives CATQSWTSGRETQYF.